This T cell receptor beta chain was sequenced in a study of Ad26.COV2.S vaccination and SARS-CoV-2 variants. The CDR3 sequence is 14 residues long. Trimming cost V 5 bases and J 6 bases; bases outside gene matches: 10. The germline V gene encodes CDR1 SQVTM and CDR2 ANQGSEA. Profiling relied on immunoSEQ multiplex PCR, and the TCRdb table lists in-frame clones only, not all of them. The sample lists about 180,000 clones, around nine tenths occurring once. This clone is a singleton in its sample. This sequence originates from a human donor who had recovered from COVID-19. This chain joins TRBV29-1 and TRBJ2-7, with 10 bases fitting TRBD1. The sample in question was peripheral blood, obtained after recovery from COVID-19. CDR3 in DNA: TGCAGCGTTTATCGTGCCGGACAGGGGGGCGAGCAGTACTTC. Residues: CSVYRAGQGGEQYF.